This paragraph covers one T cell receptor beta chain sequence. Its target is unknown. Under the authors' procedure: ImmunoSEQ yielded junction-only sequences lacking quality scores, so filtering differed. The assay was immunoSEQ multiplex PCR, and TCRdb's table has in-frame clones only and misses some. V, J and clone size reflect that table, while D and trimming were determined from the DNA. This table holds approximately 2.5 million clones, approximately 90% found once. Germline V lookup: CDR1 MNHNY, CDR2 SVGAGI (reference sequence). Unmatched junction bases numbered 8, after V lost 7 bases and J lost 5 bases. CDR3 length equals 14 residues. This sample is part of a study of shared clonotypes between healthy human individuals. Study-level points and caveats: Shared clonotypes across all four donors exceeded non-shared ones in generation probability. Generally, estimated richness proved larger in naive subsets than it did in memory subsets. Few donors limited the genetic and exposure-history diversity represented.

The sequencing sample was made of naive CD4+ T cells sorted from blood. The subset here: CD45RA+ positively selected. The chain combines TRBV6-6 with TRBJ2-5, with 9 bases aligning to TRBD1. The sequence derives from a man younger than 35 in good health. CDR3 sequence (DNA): TGTGCCAGCATAAACGGACAGGGGAAGGAGACCCAGTACTTC. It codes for CASINGQGKETQYF.